What follows are 19 T cell receptor beta chains derived from one specimen sequenced in a study of cytomegalovirus exposure and HLA in healthy donors. PCR amplification relied on 60 Vbeta primers (plus 13 Jbeta primers). Assay: immunoSEQ multiplex PCR; the TCRdb copy retains only in-frame clones and omits some. Counted here are about 110,000 clones, approximately 70% occurring once; the ten biggest clones make up nearly 0.9%. The sequencing sample was made of PBMCs. The receptors stem from a woman in her 30s in good health and CMV-seronegative.

The rearrangement joins TRBV7-9 to TRBJ1-4; 8 bases fit TRBD1. The germline V gene has CDR1 SEHNR and CDR2 FQNEAQ (reference sequence). The CDR3 has 16 residues. Trimming at V came to 5 bases and at J to 0 bases, leaving 5 bases not matched to a gene. The CDR3: CASSIQGVTTNEKLFF. The CDR3 bases are TGTGCCAGCAGCATACAGGGGGTAACAACTAATGAAAAACTGTTTTTT.

This clone has a handful of counts. V gene TRBV13 combines with J gene TRBJ1-3; D gene ambiguous. CDR1 is PRHDT and CDR2 is FYEKMQ in the germline V gene (reference sequence). Between the trimmed V and J ends, which lost 2 bases and 2 bases, there was a span of 7 bases. The CDR3 loop spans 14 amino acids. The CDR3 loop reads CASSLSGAGNTIYF. In nucleotides, the CDR3 is TGTGCCAGCAGCTTAAGCGGGGCTGGAAACACCATATATTTT. The entire variable domain, with the rest obtained from reference TRBV13 and TRBJ1-3, is as follows: AAGVIQSPRHLIKEKRETATLKCYPIPRHDTVYWYQQGPGQDPQFLISFYEKMQSDKGSIPDRFSAQQFSDYHSELNMSSLELGDSALYFCASSLSGAGNTIYFGEGSWLTVV.

This clone was seen a handful of times. V gene TRBV7-2 combines with J gene TRBJ1-2; D is perhaps TRBD1 (6 bases). Looked up from germline, CDR1 is SGHTA and CDR2 is FQGNSA. This CDR3 comprises 13 residues. Between the trimmed V and J ends, which lost 2 bases and 4 bases, there was a span of 8 bases. In nucleotides, the CDR3 is TGTGCCAGCAGCTTAAGACAGGTCTATGGCTACACCTTC. This gives the protein CASSLRQVYGYTF.

V usage is TRBV2 and J usage is TRBJ2-2, with TRBD2 matching over 11 bases. With 6 bases clipped from V and 10 bases from J, the junction kept 10 bases outside the gene matches. Germline V gene sequence: CDR1 SNHLY, CDR2 FYNNEI. CDR3 size: 15 residues. The CDR3 bases are TGTGCCAGCAGAATACTAGCGGGGGACGAGGAGGAGCTGTTTTTT. Residues: CASRILAGDEEELFF.

CDR3 residues: CATSRVAGKGYGYTF. Here the CDR3 DNA reads TGTGCCACCAGCAGAGTCGCGGGAAAAGGCTATGGCTACACCTTC. V usage is TRBV15 and J usage is TRBJ1-2; the D is unclear. The length of the CDR3 is 15 residues. CDR1 and CDR2 (germline): LNHNV, YYDKDF (reference sequence). Trimming shortened V by 1 base and J by 4 bases, and 13 bases separated the two germline ends.

J is TRBJ1-1 and V is TRBV6-6; a possible D gene is TRBD1 (6 bases). The length of the CDR3 is 14 residues. Trimming took off 2 bases at V and 4 bases at J, with 11 bases between the two ends. Germline V lookup: CDR1 MNHNY, CDR2 SVGAGI (reference sequence). In DNA, the CDR3 is TGTGCCAGCAGTTACGAGGGGGTGGGCACTGAAGCTTTCTTT. This gives the protein CASSYEGVGTEAFF.

To note about this clone: Other nucleotide sequences from this sample produce the same CDR3. The genes are TRBV5-1 and TRBJ1-2; no reliable D call. The germline V gene has CDR1 SGHRS and CDR2 YFSETQ. The CDR3 contains 13 residues. Trimming took off 0 bases at V and 2 bases at J, with 5 bases between the two ends. This chain's CDR3 is CASSLGQNYGYTF. CDR3 bases: TGCGCCAGCAGCTTGGGGCAGAACTATGGCTACACCTTC.

The gene calls are TRBV4-1 and TRBJ2-1; 8 bases are a match to TRBD2. The CDR3 runs to 17 residues. Losses at the gene ends were 0 bases for V and 4 bases for J; bases not matched to a gene: 8. Germline V gene lookup returns CDR1 MGHRA and CDR2 YSYEKL. For the CDR3, the DNA is TGCGCCAGCAGCCAAGAAAACGTAGCGGGGTCGTACAATGAGCAGTTCTTC. Amino acid sequence: CASSQENVAGSYNEQFF.

This clone occurred a few times. This sequence joins TRBV19 and TRBJ2-7; TRBD1 aligns across 11 bases. Unmatched junction bases numbered 8, after V lost 6 bases and J lost 7 bases. The length of the CDR3 is 14 residues. Germline lookup yields CDR1 LNHDA and CDR2 SQIVND (reference sequence). CDR3: CASSMGQGEGEQYF. In DNA form, the CDR3 reads TGTGCCAGTAGCATGGGACAGGGGGAAGGGGAGCAGTACTTC.

This clone was seen more than once but under ten times. CDR3 coding DNA: TGTGCCAGCAGCTTTCAGGGAGGGAACACTGAAGCTTTCTTT. Translating gives CASSFQGGNTEAFF. The chain has TRBV7-9 and TRBJ1-1; TRBD1 is a possible D gene (5 bases). There are 14 residues in the CDR3. The V gene's germline CDR1 is SEHNR and CDR2 FQNEAQ (reference sequence). V lost 3 bases to trimming and J lost 1 base, with 9 bases between them.

This chain connects TRBV12-5 to TRBJ2-3; the D is unclear. The germline V gene encodes CDR1 LGHNT and CDR2 FRNRAP. The CDR3 runs 15 residues. With 0 bases removed from V and 0 bases from J, the gap between germline ends came to 7 bases. The CDR3 DNA reads TGTGCTAGTGGTTTGGTCCAAACTAGCACAGATACGCAGTATTTT. Translating it yields CASGLVQTSTDTQYF.

In regard to this clone: The identical CDR3 is also encoded by other nucleotide sequences in the sample. The rearrangement joins TRBV2 to TRBJ2-3; 10 nucleotides match TRBD2. V trimming: 6 bases; J trimming: 3 bases; junction bases outside the gene matches: 12. The CDR3 length is 17 residues. Germline V lookup: CDR1 SNHLY, CDR2 FYNNEI. CDR3: CASSFPLAGEVTDTQYF. As DNA, the CDR3 is TGTGCCAGCAGCTTTCCTCTAGCGGGAGAGGTAACAGATACGCAGTATTTT.

The chain has TRBV2 and TRBJ2-5, with D perhaps TRBD2 (6 bases). Trimming took off 6 bases at V and 5 bases at J, with 10 bases between the two ends. The length of the CDR3 is 12 residues. Germline CDR1 is SNHLY and CDR2 is FYNNEI. CDR3 region: CASRQAGETQYF. The CDR3 DNA reads as TGTGCCAGCAGACAGGCGGGGGAGACCCAGTACTTC.

The chain combines TRBV6-5 with TRBJ2-1, with D possibly matching TRBD2 (6 bases). The CDR3 has 15 amino acids. Between the trimmed V and J ends, which lost 8 bases and 8 bases, there was a span of 22 bases. Germline V lookup: CDR1 MNHEY, CDR2 SVGAGI. In DNA form, the CDR3 reads TGTGCCAGCTCCCCCTTCATGGGGGGTAGTTATGAGCAGTTCTTC. Its translation is CASSPFMGGSYEQFF.

The CDR3 nucleotides read TGTGCCAGCCGGTGGGGGCAAACAGATACGCAGTATTTT. It yields the protein CASRWGQTDTQYF. The chain couples TRBV6-1 to TRBJ2-3, with D maybe TRBD1 (6 bases). This CDR3 comprises 13 residues. V dropped 8 bases and J dropped 3 bases, with 12 bases sitting between them. Germline CDR1 and CDR2: MNHNS and SASEGT.

This rearrangement joins TRBV30 to TRBJ2-3, with TRBD1 as a possible D gene (6 bases). This CDR3 contains 15 residues. Germline V gene sequence: CDR1 GTSNPN, CDR2 SVGIG (reference sequence). Trimming cost V 1 base and J 2 bases, with 13 bases left between them. DNA of the CDR3: TGTGCCTGGAGTGGTCTAGGGGGATTCACAGATACGCAGTATTTT. Protein: CAWSGLGGFTDTQYF.

The CDR3 protein is CASSADRGEVNTEAFF. For the CDR3, the DNA is TGCGCCAGCAGCGCCGACAGGGGGGAAGTGAACACTGAAGCTTTCTTT. V usage is TRBV5-1 and J usage is TRBJ1-1; 9 nucleotides match TRBD1. V lost 4 bases, J lost 0 bases, and 7 bases stayed unmatched. Germline CDR1 reads SGHRS; CDR2 reads YFSETQ. The CDR3 loop spans 16 amino acids.

CDR3 in DNA: TGCAGCGGTTCTCAGGGTCGGGTTGAAGCTTTCTTT. It codes for CSGSQGRVEAFF. V usage is TRBV29-1 and J usage is TRBJ1-1, with a possible D match to TRBD1 (5 bases). The CDR3 extends over 12 amino acids. The V gene lost 7 bases and the J gene lost 7 bases, with 16 bases spanning the gap. Germline assignment: CDR1 SQVTM and CDR2 ANQGSEA.

The chain recombines TRBV6-1 with TRBJ1-5; the match to TRBD1 covers 9 bases. The V and J ends lost 11 bases and 4 bases, in that order; junction bases with no gene match: 3. The CDR3 contains 12 residues. CDR1 and CDR2 from the germline V gene are MNHNS and SASEGT. Here the CDR3 DNA reads TGTGCCTCACAGGGGGCTAATCAGCCCCAGCATTTT. Protein sequence: CASQGANQPQHF.